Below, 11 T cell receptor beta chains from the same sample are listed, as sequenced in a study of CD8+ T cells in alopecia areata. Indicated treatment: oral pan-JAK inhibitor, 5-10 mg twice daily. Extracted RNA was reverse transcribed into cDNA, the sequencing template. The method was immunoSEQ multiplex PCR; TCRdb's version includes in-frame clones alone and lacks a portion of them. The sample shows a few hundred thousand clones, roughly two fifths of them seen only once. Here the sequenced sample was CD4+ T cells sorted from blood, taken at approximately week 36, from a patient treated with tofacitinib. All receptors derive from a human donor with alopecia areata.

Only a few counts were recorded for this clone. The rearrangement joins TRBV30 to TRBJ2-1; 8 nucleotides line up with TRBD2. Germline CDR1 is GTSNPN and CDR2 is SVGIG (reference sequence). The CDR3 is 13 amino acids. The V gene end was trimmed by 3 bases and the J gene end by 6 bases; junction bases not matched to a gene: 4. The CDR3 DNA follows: TGTGCCTGGAGACTAGCGGCTTCCAATGAGCAGTTCTTC. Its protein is CAWRLAASNEQFF.

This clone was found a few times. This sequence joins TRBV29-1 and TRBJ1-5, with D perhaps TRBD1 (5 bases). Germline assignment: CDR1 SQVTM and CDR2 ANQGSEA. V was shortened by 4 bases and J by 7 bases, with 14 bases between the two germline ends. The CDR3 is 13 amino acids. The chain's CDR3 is CSVVEGLGQPQHF. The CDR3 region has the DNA TGCAGCGTTGTTGAGGGGTTGGGCCAGCCCCAGCATTTT. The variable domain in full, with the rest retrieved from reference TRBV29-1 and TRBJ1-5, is SAVISQKPSRDICQRGTSLTIQCQVDSQVTMMFWYRQQPGQSLTLIATANQGSEATYESGFVIDKFPISRPNLTFSTLTVSNMSPEDSSIYLCSVVEGLGQPQHFGDGTRLSIL.

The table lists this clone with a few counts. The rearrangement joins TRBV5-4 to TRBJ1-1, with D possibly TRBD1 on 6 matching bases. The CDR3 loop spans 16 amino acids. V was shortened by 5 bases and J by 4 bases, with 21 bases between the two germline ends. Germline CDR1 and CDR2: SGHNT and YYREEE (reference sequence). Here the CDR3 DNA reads TGTGCCAGCAGACCCAGGGTGGGGGCGCATGCCACTGAAGCTTTCTTT. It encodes CASRPRVGAHATEAFF.

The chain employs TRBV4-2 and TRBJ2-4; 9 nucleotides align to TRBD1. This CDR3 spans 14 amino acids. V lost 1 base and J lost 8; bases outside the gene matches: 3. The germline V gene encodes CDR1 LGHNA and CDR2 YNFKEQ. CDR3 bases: TGTGCCAGCAGCCAAGGACAGGGGGACTACATTCAGTACTTC. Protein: CASSQGQGDYIQYF.

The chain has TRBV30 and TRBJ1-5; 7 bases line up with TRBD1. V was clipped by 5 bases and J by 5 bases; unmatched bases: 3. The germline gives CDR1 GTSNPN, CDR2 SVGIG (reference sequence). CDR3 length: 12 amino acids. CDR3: CAWAGGDQPQHF. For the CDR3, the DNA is TGTGCCTGGGCAGGGGGTGATCAGCCCCAGCATTTT.

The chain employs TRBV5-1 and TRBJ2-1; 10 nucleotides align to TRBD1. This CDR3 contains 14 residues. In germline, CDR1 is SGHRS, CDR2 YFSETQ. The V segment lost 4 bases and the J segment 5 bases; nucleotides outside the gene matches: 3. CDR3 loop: CASSAGTGDNEQFF. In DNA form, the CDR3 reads TGCGCCAGCAGCGCCGGGACAGGGGACAATGAGCAGTTCTTC.

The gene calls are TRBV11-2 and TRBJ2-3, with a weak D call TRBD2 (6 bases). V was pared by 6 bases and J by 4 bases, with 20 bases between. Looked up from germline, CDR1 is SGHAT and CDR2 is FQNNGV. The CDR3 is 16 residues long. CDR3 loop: CASSSYGTHLADTQYF. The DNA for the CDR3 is TGTGCCAGCAGTTCATACGGGACTCATTTGGCAGATACGCAGTATTTT.

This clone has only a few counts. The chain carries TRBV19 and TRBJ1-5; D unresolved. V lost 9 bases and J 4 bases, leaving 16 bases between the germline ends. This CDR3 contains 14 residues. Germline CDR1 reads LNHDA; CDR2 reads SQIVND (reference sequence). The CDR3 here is CASTSLSLNQPQHF. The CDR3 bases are TGTGCCAGCACCAGTTTGTCGTTGAATCAGCCCCAGCATTTT. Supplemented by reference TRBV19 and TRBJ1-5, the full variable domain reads DGGITQSPKYLFRKEGQNVTLSCEQNLNHDAMYWYRQDPGQGLRLIYYSQIVNDFQKGDIAEGYSVSREKKESFPLTVTSAQKNPTAFYLCASTSLSLNQPQHFGDGTRLSIL.

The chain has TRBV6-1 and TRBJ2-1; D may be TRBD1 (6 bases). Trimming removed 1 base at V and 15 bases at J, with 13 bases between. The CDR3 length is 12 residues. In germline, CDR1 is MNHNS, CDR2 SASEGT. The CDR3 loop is CASSEEGGSRFF. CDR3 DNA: TGTGCCAGCAGTGAAGAAGGGGGTAGTAGGTTCTTC.

CDR3 in DNA: TGTGCCAGCAGCATGGGGGTCAGTGAGCAGTTCTTC. As protein: CASSMGVSEQFF. The chain joins TRBV11-2 to TRBJ2-1, with D perhaps given as TRBD1 or TRBD2 (5 bases each). Looked up from germline, CDR1 is SGHAT and CDR2 is FQNNGV. The CDR3 sequence is 12 residues long. Trimming left V 5 bases short and J 9 bases short, with 11 bases between.

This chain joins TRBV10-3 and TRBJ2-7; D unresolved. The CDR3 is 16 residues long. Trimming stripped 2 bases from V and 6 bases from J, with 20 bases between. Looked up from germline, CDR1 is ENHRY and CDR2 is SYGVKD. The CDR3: CAISEPKTGLDGEQYF. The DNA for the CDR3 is TGTGCCATCAGTGAGCCCAAAACCGGCTTGGACGGCGAGCAGTACTTC.